These T cell receptor beta chains were read from a single sample in a study of blood T cell repertoires in COVID-19. Here immunoSEQ multiplex PCR was the method, and the copy in TCRdb shows in-frame clones only, minus some. Of roughly 67,000 clones listed, roughly 90% are singletons. Sequences were obtained from peripheral blood. The receptors were gathered from a man aged 45-65 years with active COVID-19. Both conserved end residues are part of each CDR3. D genes are given only for firm matches. Clone sizes are given selectively: once, few, many, or a class where the clone is expanded.

V: TRBV6-5
size: -
J: TRBJ2-1
D: -
length: 15
DNA: TGTGCCAGCAGTTATCAGGCCGCGGGTTTGAATGAGCAGTTCTTC
CDR3: CASSYQAAGLNEQFF

V: TRBV5-5
size: -
J: TRBJ1-3
D: -
length: 11
DNA: TGTGCCAGCGAGGGCGGAAACACCATATATTTT
CDR3: CASEGGNTIYF

V: TRBV13
size: -
J: TRBJ1-2
D: -
length: 16
DNA: TGTGCCAGCAGCTTTCAGCAGGGGAATGCTAACTATGGCTACACCTTC
CDR3: CASSFQQGNANYGYTF

V: TRBV4-3
size: -
J: TRBJ2-3
D: TRBD1
length: 16
DNA: TGCGCCAGCAGCCAAGGACAGGGGGCGAGGGCAGATACGCAGTATTTT
CDR3: CASSQGQGARADTQYF

V: TRBV7-2
size: -
J: TRBJ2-7
D: TRBD2
length: 15
DNA: TGTGCCAGCAGCTACCAGACTAGCGGAGCCTACGAGCAGTACTTC
CDR3: CASSYQTSGAYEQYF

V: TRBV20-1
size: -
J: TRBJ2-7
D: -
length: 11
DNA: TGCAGTGTACTAAGCGCGGCCGAGCAGTACTTC
CDR3: CSVLSAAEQYF

V: TRBV28
size: -
J: TRBJ1-2
D: -
length: 14
DNA: TGTGCCAGCAGTCCCGGTGGGGGGGGCTATGGCTACACCTTC
CDR3: CASSPGGGGYGYTF

V: TRBV19
size: -
J: TRBJ2-1
D: -
length: 14
DNA: TGTGCCAGTAGGCGGGGGCCTGGGGCGAATGAGCAGTTCTTC
CDR3: CASRRGPGANEQFF

V: TRBV3-1/TRBV3-2
size: -
J: TRBJ2-1
D: TRBD2
length: 15
DNA: TGTGCCAGCAGCCAAGTATGGGCGGGAGGTAGTGAGCAGTTCTTC
CDR3: CASSQVWAGGSEQFF

V: TRBV5-6
size: -
J: TRBJ2-3
D: TRBD1
length: 12
DNA: TGTGCCAGCAGCAGACAGGGAGATACGCAGTATTTT
CDR3: CASSRQGDTQYF

V: TRBV3-1/TRBV3-2
size: -
J: TRBJ2-7
D: TRBD1
length: 15
DNA: TGTGCCAGCAGTCACAGGGGGCAACCCTCCTACGAGCAGTACTTC
CDR3: CASSHRGQPSYEQYF

V: TRBV4-3
size: -
J: TRBJ2-7
D: -
length: 16
DNA: TGCGCCAGCAGCCAAGATTCCCAGGGGAAAACCTACGAGCAGTACTTC
CDR3: CASSQDSQGKTYEQYF

V: TRBV6-5
size: -
J: TRBJ2-7
D: -
length: 13
DNA: TGTGCCAGCACCTCGGCCGGGTCCTACGAGCAGTACTTC
CDR3: CASTSAGSYEQYF

V: TRBV6-4
size: few
J: TRBJ1-6
D: -
length: 13
DNA: TGTGCCAGCAGTGACTCGGCGACATCACCCCTCCACTTT
CDR3: CASSDSATSPLHF

V: TRBV4-1
size: -
J: TRBJ1-6
D: TRBD1
length: 19
DNA: TGCGCCAGCAGCCAAGATGTTGGGACAGGAGGCTCCTATAATTCACCCCTCCACTTT
CDR3: CASSQDVGTGGSYNSPLHF

V: TRBV5-1
size: -
J: TRBJ2-6
D: -
length: 15
DNA: TGCGCCAGCACGGCCCGGGGCTCTGGGGCCAACGTCCTGACTTTC
CDR3: CASTARGSGANVLTF

V: TRBV19
size: -
J: TRBJ2-1
D: TRBD2
length: 17
DNA: TGTGCCAGTAGGGGACTAGCGGGATTGGGTGCGGACAATGAGCAGTTCTTC
CDR3: CASRGLAGLGADNEQFF

V: TRBV5-1
size: -
J: TRBJ2-1
D: TRBD2
length: 16
DNA: TGCGCCAGCAGCAAATATTCAACTAGCGGGGGTTATGAGCAGTTCTTC
CDR3: CASSKYSTSGGYEQFF

V: TRBV4-2
size: -
J: TRBJ2-3
D: TRBD2
length: 15
DNA: TGTGCCAGCAGTTTGGGACTAGCGGGACTAGATACGCAGTATTTT
CDR3: CASSLGLAGLDTQYF

V: TRBV15
size: -
J: TRBJ1-6
D: -
length: 13
DNA: TGTGCCACCAGCGGCCAGAATAATTCACCCCTCCACTTT
CDR3: CATSGQNNSPLHF

V: TRBV9
size: -
J: TRBJ2-1
D: -
length: 15
DNA: TGTGCCAGCAGCGTAGAGAGCAGGCGCTACAATGAGCAGTTCTTC
CDR3: CASSVESRRYNEQFF

V: TRBV28
size: few
J: TRBJ2-2
D: -
length: 13
DNA: TGTGCCAGCAGTCTCAGATTACCCGGGGAGCTGTTTTTT
CDR3: CASSLRLPGELFF

V: TRBV3-1/TRBV3-2
size: -
J: TRBJ2-1
D: TRBD1
length: 15
DNA: TGTGCCAGCAGCCAGCGGACAGGGATTTTCAATGAGCAGTTCTTC
CDR3: CASSQRTGIFNEQFF

V: TRBV12-5
size: -
J: TRBJ2-1
D: -
length: 14
DNA: TGTGCTAGTGGTAGGGGAAGCTCCTACAATGAGCAGTTCTTC
CDR3: CASGRGSSYNEQFF

V: TRBV9
size: -
J: TRBJ2-5
D: -
length: 13
DNA: TGTGCCAGCAGCGTAGCTGGGGCGGAGACCCAGTACTTC
CDR3: CASSVAGAETQYF

V: TRBV12-3/TRBV12-4
size: -
J: TRBJ2-1
D: -
length: 12
DNA: TGTGCCAGCAGTAGGGACTTCGGTGAGCAGTTCTTC
CDR3: CASSRDFGEQFF

V: TRBV25-1
size: -
J: TRBJ2-1
D: TRBD1
length: 17
DNA: TGTGCCAGCAGTGAATACTCCCGGGACAGGGGGGCCAATGAGCAGTTCTTC
CDR3: CASSEYSRDRGANEQFF

V: TRBV7-2
size: few
J: TRBJ1-5
D: -
length: 15
DNA: TGTGCCAGCAGCTTTGGACACAATAGCAATCAGCCCCAGCATTTT
CDR3: CASSFGHNSNQPQHF

V: TRBV12-3/TRBV12-4
size: -
J: TRBJ2-7
D: TRBD2
length: 12
DNA: TGTGCCAGCACCTTCGGGGGGTTCGAGCAGTACTTC
CDR3: CASTFGGFEQYF

V: TRBV29-1
size: -
J: TRBJ2-1
D: TRBD1
length: 15
DNA: TGCAGCGTTGAAGATAAGGGGGCGCGGAATCCTTCGCAGTTCTTC
CDR3: CSVEDKGARNPSQFF

V: TRBV25-1
size: -
J: TRBJ2-3
D: TRBD2
length: 14
DNA: TGTGCCAGCACCAGCGGGAGGGTCACAGATACGCAGTATTTT
CDR3: CASTSGRVTDTQYF

V: TRBV5-4
size: -
J: TRBJ2-1
D: TRBD2
length: 17
DNA: TGTGCCAGCAGCTTGGGGACTAGCGCCCTCTTAAGCAATGAGCAGTTCTTC
CDR3: CASSLGTSALLSNEQFF

V: TRBV5-1
size: -
J: TRBJ1-1
D: -
length: 11
DNA: TGCGCCAGCAGCTTGGGTTCCAAAGCTTTCTTT
CDR3: CASSLGSKAFF

V: TRBV19
size: -
J: TRBJ2-5
D: -
length: 15
DNA: TGTGCCAGTAGTATAGTGCAGGGGTCTCGGGAGACCCAGTACTTC
CDR3: CASSIVQGSRETQYF

V: TRBV7-9
size: -
J: TRBJ1-5
D: -
length: 16
DNA: TGTGCCAGCAGCAACGTCCAGGGTGGAGGGTTACAGCCCCAGCATTTT
CDR3: CASSNVQGGGLQPQHF

V: TRBV4-1
size: -
J: TRBJ1-2
D: TRBD1
length: 16
DNA: TGCGCCAGCAGCCCGACGCCGGGACAGGGGATGGGTGGCTACACCTTC
CDR3: CASSPTPGQGMGGYTF

V: TRBV7-9
size: -
J: TRBJ1-1
D: TRBD1
length: 17
DNA: TGTGCCAGCAGCTTAATAGCTGGGGACAGGGGGCTGCTTGAAGCTTTCTTT
CDR3: CASSLIAGDRGLLEAFF

V: TRBV7-8
size: -
J: TRBJ2-1
D: TRBD2
length: 18
DNA: TGTGCCAGCAGCTTACCCCGTCGGATAGCGGGAGCTAAGGTTGAGCAGTTCTTC
CDR3: CASSLPRRIAGAKVEQFF

V: TRBV28
size: once
J: TRBJ2-4
D: -
length: 16
DNA: TGTGCCAGCAACCCAAGTGGGGCTACACCCAAAAACATTCAGTACTTC
CDR3: CASNPSGATPKNIQYF

V: TRBV4-3
size: -
J: TRBJ2-7
D: -
length: 14
DNA: TGCGCCAGCAGCCAAGACGCGGGAACCTACGAGCAGTACTTC
CDR3: CASSQDAGTYEQYF

V: TRBV25-1
size: -
J: TRBJ1-5
D: -
length: 14
DNA: TGTGCCAGCGAGGCAGGGGACAGCAATCAGCCCCAGCATTTT
CDR3: CASEAGDSNQPQHF